The 2 T cell receptor beta chains given below trace back to one sample, sequenced in a study of T cell responses to AZD1222 COVID-19 vaccine. Assay used: immunoSEQ multiplex PCR; TCRdb lists only in-frame clones, some missing. The table records around 150,000 clones, roughly 94% of them present only once. The sequenced sample was peripheral blood, obtained 28 days after the second AZD1222 dose. The receptors were sampled from an adult who received the AZD1222 COVID-19 vaccine.

The chain combines TRBV27 with TRBJ2-7; D possibly corresponds to TRBD2 (5 bases). V lost 2 bases to trimming and J lost 2 bases, with 10 bases between them. Germline CDR1 MNHEY, CDR2 SMNVEV (reference sequence). CDR3 length equals 14 residues. The CDR3 here is CASSLADGTYEQYF. The CDR3 region has the DNA TGTGCCAGCAGTTTAGCGGACGGGACCTACGAGCAGTACTTC.

This sequence joins TRBV29-1 and TRBJ1-2; a possible D gene is TRBD1 (6 bases). Germline loops: CDR1 SQVTM, CDR2 ANQGSEA. This CDR3 is 12 amino acids long. V was pared by 6 bases and J by 8 bases, with 16 bases between. This CDR3 reads CSVEWGARGYTF. Here the CDR3 DNA reads TGCAGCGTCGAATGGGGGGCGAGGGGCTACACCTTC. Full variable domain (missing parts from reference TRBV29-1 and TRBJ1-2): SAVISQKPSRDICQRGTSLTIQCQVDSQVTMMFWYRQQPGQSLTLIATANQGSEATYESGFVIDKFPISRPNLTFSTLTVSNMSPEDSSIYLCSVEWGARGYTFGSGTRLTVV.